What follows are 30 T cell receptor beta chains derived from one specimen sequenced in a study of T cell clones after liver transplantation. This table comes from immunoSEQ multiplex PCR, and its TCRdb copy is limited to in-frame clones, with some not included. The sample yields 50,000 to 70,000 clones, about two thirds seen once. Sequencing used CD4+ T cells from blood, obtained at the roughly 16-month timepoint. Every receptor here comes from a human patient who received a liver transplant. Some T cells could come from the graft donor.

Here the CDR3 reads CASSPRTSPGELFF. The CDR3 DNA sequence: TGTGCCAGCAGCCCTAGAACTAGCCCCGGGGAGCTGTTTTTT. This chain uses TRBV7-6 with TRBJ2-2; a weak D match, TRBD2 (6 bases). Trimming removed 5 bases at V and 6 bases at J, with 13 bases between. CDR1 and CDR2 from the germline V gene are SGHVS and FNYEAQ. The CDR3 is made up of 14 amino acids.

The rearrangement links TRBV19 to TRBJ2-1; 11 bases agree with TRBD2. V was pared by 3 bases and J by 9 bases, with 7 bases of the junction left unmatched. CDR1 is LNHDA and CDR2 is SQIVND in the germline V gene (reference sequence). The CDR3 runs to 15 residues. This CDR3 is CASSIFSGRAGEQFF. The DNA for the CDR3 is TGTGCCAGTAGTATCTTTAGCGGGAGGGCCGGTGAGCAGTTCTTC. Filled out from reference TRBV19 and TRBJ2-1, the complete variable domain reads DGGITQSPKYLFRKEGQNVTLSCEQNLNHDAMYWYRQDPGQGLRLIYYSQIVNDFQKGDIAEGYSVSREKKESFPLTVTSAQKNPTAFYLCASSIFSGRAGEQFFGPGTRLTVL.

This chain links TRBV4-3 with TRBJ1-2; D unresolved. V lost 4 bases and J lost 3, with 15 bases in between. This CDR3 region has 15 residues. CDR1 LGHNA and CDR2 YSLEER come from the germline V gene. The CDR3 DNA is TGCGCCAGCAGCCGCACGGGGAGTGGCGACTATGGCTACACCTTC. The encoded protein is CASSRTGSGDYGYTF.

The chain combines TRBV6-5 with TRBJ1-5; D gene unclear. CDR3 length: 13 amino acids. Germline V CDR1 and CDR2: MNHEY, SVGAGI. V was trimmed by 0 bases and J by 6 bases, leaving 6 bases between them. CDR3 protein: CASSYSAGQPQHF. The CDR3 region has the DNA TGTGCCAGCAGTTACTCGGCTGGTCAGCCCCAGCATTTT.

This chain uses TRBV18 with TRBJ1-1; D might be TRBD1 (5 bases). The CDR3 consists of 16 residues. V shed 2 bases and J shed 1 base, with 14 bases lying between them. Germline values: CDR1 KGHSH, CDR2 LQKENI. The CDR3 protein is CASSPWDRQRNTEAFF. CDR3 bases: TGTGCCAGCTCACCATGGGATCGACAGAGGAACACTGAAGCTTTCTTT.

The rearrangement uses TRBV19 and TRBJ2-4, with D possibly being TRBD2 (6 bases). V was pared by 1 base and J by 5 bases, with 15 bases between. Germline V CDR1 and CDR2: LNHDA, SQIVND (reference sequence). CDR3 size: 16 residues. This CDR3 reads CASSIVPGLRENIQYF. CDR3 bases: TGTGCCAGTAGTATAGTTCCCGGACTACGGGAAAACATTCAGTACTTC.

DNA for the CDR3: TGTGCCAGCAGCTTGCCTGACAGGGTGTTCGATACGCAGTATTTT. Translation: CASSLPDRVFDTQYF. The J gene is TRBJ2-3, the V gene TRBV5-6; TRBD1 agrees at 7 bases. The CDR3 loop spans 15 amino acids. Germline V gene data show CDR1 as SGHDT and CDR2 as YYEEEE. Germline trimming cut 1 base from V and 6 bases from J; bases unmatched to any gene: 8.

This sequence joins TRBV15 and TRBJ1-4; D remains ambiguous. CDR1 and CDR2 (germline): LNHNV, YYDKDF (reference sequence). The CDR3 is made up of 15 amino acids. V was pared by 1 base and J by 5 bases, with 11 bases between. DNA for the CDR3: TGTGCCACCAGCAGAGTCGGCAGTCCAAATGAAAAACTGTTTTTT. Protein product: CATSRVGSPNEKLFF.

V is TRBV18 and J is TRBJ2-1, with TRBD1 as a possible D gene (6 bases). The CDR3 extends over 11 amino acids. The V and J ends lost 6 bases and 7 bases respectively, with 7 bases between them. Per germline, CDR1 KGHSH and CDR2 LQKENI. CDR3 loop: CASSGQNEQFF. The CDR3 nucleotides read TGTGCCAGCTCTGGACAGAATGAGCAGTTCTTC.

The chain joins TRBV5-1 to TRBJ2-4; possibly TRBD1 for D (6 bases). Germline V gene lookup returns CDR1 SGHRS and CDR2 YFSETQ. The V and J ends lost 4 bases and 1 base respectively, with 21 bases between them. The CDR3 sequence is 18 residues long. The CDR3 DNA is TGCGCCAGCAGCCTAGAGCCGCAGGGGCTCGGGGCCAAAAACATTCAGTACTTC. Translation: CASSLEPQGLGAKNIQYF.

The chain joins TRBV19 to TRBJ2-3; D gene unclear. Trimming cost V 5 bases and J 5 bases, with 14 bases left between them. The germline V gene has CDR1 LNHDA and CDR2 SQIVND (reference sequence). The CDR3 spans 14 residues. The CDR3, as DNA: TGTGCCAGTAGTGCCCGAGGCCCGGGAGATACGCAGTATTTT. Translated, it gives CASSARGPGDTQYF.

Only a few counts were recorded for this clone. This sample includes further DNA sequences coding for the same CDR3. The genes are TRBV5-1 and TRBJ1-6, with D possibly TRBD1 on 6 matching bases. The CDR3 extends over 14 amino acids. V lost 4 bases and J lost 10, with 15 bases in between. Germline CDR1 is SGHRS and CDR2 is YFSETQ. For the CDR3, the DNA is TGCGCCAGCAGCCCGGGTGGGGGGCAATCACCCCTCCACTTT. The encoded protein is CASSPGGGQSPLHF.

The chain employs TRBV28 and TRBJ1-5; a possible D gene is TRBD1 (6 bases). The CDR3 runs 14 residues. Germline CDR1 is MDHEN and CDR2 is SYDVKM. Trimming left V 6 bases short and J 5 bases short, with 14 bases between. This chain's CDR3 is CASSATGFDQPQHF. The DNA of the CDR3 is TGTGCCAGCAGCGCCACAGGGTTCGATCAGCCCCAGCATTTT.

In its sample, this clone was seen a few times. The rearrangement uses TRBV7-2 and TRBJ2-5; the D gene is possibly TRBD2 (5 bases). The CDR3 covers 14 residues. Germline V gives CDR1 SGHTA, CDR2 FQGNSA. V lost 5 bases, J lost 3 bases, and 13 bases lay in between. As DNA, the CDR3 is TGTGCCAGCAGCCTCGGGATCCATGAAGAGACCCAGTACTTC. Its protein product is CASSLGIHEETQYF.

This chain links TRBV19 with TRBJ2-1; D unclear. The CDR3 length is 14 residues. Trimming took 1 base from V and 7 from J, leaving 11 bases between them. Germline V gene lookup returns CDR1 LNHDA and CDR2 SQIVND (reference sequence). This CDR3 reads CASSIGTYKNEQFF. CDR3 nucleotides: TGTGCCAGTAGTATAGGAACATATAAAAATGAGCAGTTCTTC.

The chain joins TRBV20-1 to TRBJ2-2; no clear D gene. CDR1 DFQATT and CDR2 SNEGSKA come from the germline V gene (reference sequence). The CDR3 length is 11 residues. The V gene lost 6 bases and the J gene lost 5 bases, with 7 bases spanning the gap. CDR3 coding DNA: TGCAGTGCCAGCCGGACCGGGGAGCTGTTTTTT. Translating it yields CSASRTGELFF.

The chain joins TRBV7-8 to TRBJ1-2; unclear D gene. V lost 2 bases and J 6 bases, leaving 10 bases between the germline ends. Germline-derived CDR1 and CDR2 are SGHVS and FQNEAQ. The CDR3 loop spans 13 amino acids. CDR3 residues: CASSLLAGDGYTF. For the CDR3, the DNA is TGTGCCAGCAGCTTATTGGCCGGGGATGGCTACACCTTC.

This sequence joins TRBV27 and TRBJ2-7, with D possibly being TRBD1 (6 bases). V was trimmed by 5 bases and J by 3 bases, leaving 14 bases between them. The germline V gene encodes CDR1 MNHEY and CDR2 SMNVEV (reference sequence). This CDR3 has 14 amino acids. CDR3 amino acids: CASSPGWTDYEQYF. The CDR3 nucleotides read TGTGCCAGCAGTCCAGGATGGACAGACTACGAGCAGTACTTC.

The chain links TRBV5-1 to TRBJ2-2, with 8 bases that match TRBD1. The V and J ends lost 4 bases and 5 bases, in that order; junction bases with no gene match: 10. From germline, CDR1 is SGHRS and CDR2 YFSETQ. CDR3 length: 16 residues. CDR3 protein: CASSMARTGLTGELFF. The DNA of the CDR3 is TGCGCCAGCAGCATGGCTCGGACAGGGCTTACCGGGGAGCTGTTTTTT.

The V and J genes are TRBV11-2 and TRBJ2-1; D is unresolved. Germline CDR1 is SGHAT and CDR2 is FQNNGV. V was shortened by 4 bases and J by 7 bases, with 5 bases between the two germline ends. CDR3 length: 11 residues. The chain's CDR3 is CASSSQNEQFF. In DNA, the CDR3 is TGTGCCAGCAGCTCCCAAAATGAGCAGTTCTTC.

Comment on this clone: This CDR3 is also generated by other DNA sequences in the sample. The genes are TRBV5-1 and TRBJ1-6; TRBD1 matches at 8 bases. The CDR3 contains 15 residues. Germline values: CDR1 SGHRS, CDR2 YFSETQ. J lost 5 bases, V lost 3 bases, and 4 bases had no gene match. The chain's CDR3 is CASSSGQGNNSPLHF. The DNA for the CDR3 is TGCGCCAGCAGCTCCGGACAGGGAAATAATTCACCCCTCCACTTT.

This clone was seen only a few times. This chain uses TRBV29-1 with TRBJ2-2; no firm D call. Trimming removed 1 base from V and 8 bases from J, with 11 bases in between. This CDR3 is 13 amino acids long. The V gene's germline CDR1 is SQVTM and CDR2 ANQGSEA. The DNA of the CDR3 is TGCAGCGTTGAAGGGCAGTCGAAAGGGGAGCTGTTTTTT. Translating gives CSVEGQSKGELFF.

The V gene is TRBV5-1, the J gene TRBJ1-2; 7 nucleotides agree with TRBD1. The ends lost 4 bases at V and 4 bases at J; junction bases unmatched: 7. The CDR3 runs 14 residues. Germline CDR1 SGHRS, CDR2 YFSETQ. In nucleotides, the CDR3 is TGCGCCAGCAGCCAAGCAGGGGGTAGCTATGGCTACACCTTC. Amino acid sequence: CASSQAGGSYGYTF.

This clone has just one count. The chain is built from TRBV2 and TRBJ2-3; D call uncertain. The germline gives CDR1 SNHLY, CDR2 FYNNEI. The CDR3 spans 19 residues. V was trimmed by 0 bases and J by 0 bases, leaving 19 bases between them. CDR3 nucleotide sequence: TGTGCCAGCAGTGAAGCGCTCCTTCGGAGCACCTCTAGCACAGATACGCAGTATTTT. It encodes CASSEALLRSTSSTDTQYF.

This rearrangement joins TRBV5-8 to TRBJ2-7, with 7 positions matching TRBD1. The CDR3 runs to 14 residues. Germline V lookup: CDR1 SGHTS, CDR2 YDEGEE. V was clipped by 4 bases and J by 2 bases; unmatched bases: 6. The CDR3 DNA sequence: TGTGCCAGCAGCGGGCCCGGGACAGCCTACGAGCAGTACGTC. Translated, it gives CASSGPGTAYEQYV.

This rearrangement joins TRBV2 to TRBJ2-2, with D perhaps matching TRBD2 (5 bases). Trimming left V 6 bases short and J 0 bases short, with 11 bases between. Per germline, CDR1 SNHLY and CDR2 FYNNEI. The CDR3 runs to 15 residues. DNA for the CDR3: TGTGCCAGCAGGGGGAACGGGGCGAACACCGGGGAGCTGTTTTTT. As protein: CASRGNGANTGELFF.

The V gene is TRBV7-2, the J gene TRBJ2-5; no clear D. The germline V gene encodes CDR1 SGHTA and CDR2 FQGNSA. CDR3 size: 12 residues. V was cut by 3 bases and J by 4 bases, with 6 bases left in between. Here the CDR3 reads CASSFSSETQYF. In DNA form, the CDR3 reads TGTGCCAGCAGCTTTTCTTCAGAGACCCAGTACTTC.

This clone was detected only a few times. The chain has TRBV5-1 and TRBJ2-7, with D tentatively TRBD1 or TRBD2 (5 bases each). The V end lost 4 bases, the J end lost 1 base, and 9 bases lay between the germline ends. The CDR3 loop spans 13 amino acids. Germline CDR1 and CDR2: SGHRS and YFSETQ. CDR3 loop: CASSPGPSYEQYV. For the CDR3, the DNA is TGCGCCAGCAGCCCGGGACCATCCTACGAGCAGTACGTC.

The CDR3 sequence: CASSPGTETGELFF. The CDR3 nucleotides read TGTGCCAGCTCACCAGGGACCGAAACCGGGGAGCTGTTTTTT. The chain couples TRBV18 to TRBJ2-2; D possibly matches TRBD1 or TRBD2 (5 bases each). V was clipped by 2 bases and J by 5 bases, with 9 bases between them. The CDR3 consists of 14 residues. Germline CDR1 is KGHSH and CDR2 is LQKENI.

This clone was picked up one time. V usage is TRBV9 and J usage is TRBJ2-3; D might be TRBD1 (5 bases). Trimming left V 3 bases short and J 0 bases short, with 14 bases between. Germline values: CDR1 SGDLS, CDR2 YYNGEE. This CDR3 contains 16 residues. The CDR3 spells CASSAPQGASTDTQYF. The CDR3 nucleotides are TGTGCCAGCAGCGCCCCTCAGGGCGCGAGCACAGATACGCAGTATTTT.